The 7 T cell receptor beta chains presented below share a single source sample, sequenced in a study of blood T cell repertoires in COVID-19. The protocol was immunoSEQ multiplex PCR, while the TCRdb copy is restricted to in-frame clones and leaves out a portion. The sample shows around 130,000 clones, 82% of them seen only once. Sequenced sample: peripheral blood. Receptor source: a human donor in a cohort sampled during active COVID-19.

This clone was seen just once. This chain joins TRBV6-6 and TRBJ2-5, with D possibly matching TRBD1 (6 bases). The CDR3 is 15 amino acids. Trimming left V 6 bases short and J 3 bases short, with 17 bases between. Germline CDR1 is MNHNY and CDR2 is SVGAGI (reference sequence). Written as DNA, the CDR3 is TGTGCCAGCAGGGGCCGCTGGGGGCAAAAAGAGACCCAGTACTTC. This encodes CASRGRWGQKETQYF.

This clone is deemed medium-sized. This sequence joins TRBV29-1 and TRBJ1-2; TRBD1 matches 9 bases. V lost 4 bases, J lost 1 base, and 7 bases stayed unmatched. The CDR3 consists of 15 residues. Germline V gene lookup returns CDR1 SQVTM and CDR2 ANQGSEA. The CDR3 region has the DNA TGCAGCGTTGTAGGGGACAGGGCCCATAACTATGGCTACACCTTC. As protein: CSVVGDRAHNYGYTF.

The chain links TRBV4-1 to TRBJ2-3; possible D gene TRBD2, 5 bases. The V gene lost 7 bases and the J gene lost 4 bases, with 15 bases spanning the gap. Germline V gives CDR1 MGHRA, CDR2 YSYEKL. This CDR3 is built from 14 residues. CDR3 sequence (DNA): TGCGCCAGCACCTTCGCTGCGGGTTCAGATACGCAGTATTTT. Its translation: CASTFAAGSDTQYF.

This chain uses TRBV7-2 with TRBJ2-4; D remains ambiguous. The V end lost 3 bases, the J end lost 6 bases, and 15 bases lay between the germline ends. This CDR3 is built from 15 residues. In germline, CDR1 is SGHTA, CDR2 FQGNSA. CDR3 in DNA: TGTGCCAGCAGCTTCGACCAGGCGATTTCAAACATTCAGTACTTC. Protein product: CASSFDQAISNIQYF.

This chain uses TRBV5-1 with TRBJ1-4; D perhaps matches TRBD1 (5 bases). This CDR3 has 16 amino acids. Germline assignment: CDR1 SGHRS and CDR2 YFSETQ. The V end was cut by 2 bases, the J end by 1 base, with 12 bases between. CDR3 region: CASSFGGGGTNEKLFF. The DNA of the CDR3 is TGCGCCAGCAGCTTTGGCGGGGGTGGAACTAATGAAAAACTGTTTTTT.

This chain links TRBV12-3 or TRBV12-4 with TRBJ2-3; 8 bases are shared with TRBD2. Unmatched junction bases numbered 2, after V lost 3 bases and J lost 6 bases. This CDR3 contains 13 residues. The CDR3 loop reads CASSLGLVDTQYF. The DNA of the CDR3 is TGTGCCAGCAGTTTGGGACTAGTTGATACGCAGTATTTT.

The chain recombines TRBV28 with TRBJ1-1; D gene uncertain. The germline V gene has CDR1 MDHEN and CDR2 SYDVKM. V gave up 6 bases and J gave up 5 bases, with 13 bases separating them. This CDR3 has 13 residues. The CDR3: CASRRRMETEAFF. CDR3 coding DNA: TGTGCCAGCAGGAGGAGGATGGAAACTGAAGCTTTCTTT. Drawing the rest from reference TRBV28 and TRBJ1-1, the complete variable domain is DVKVTQSSRYLVKRTGEKVFLECVQDMDHENMFWYRQDPGLGLRLIYFSYDVKMKEKGDIPEGYSVSREKKERFSLILESASTNQTSMYLCASRRRMETEAFFGQGTRLTVV.